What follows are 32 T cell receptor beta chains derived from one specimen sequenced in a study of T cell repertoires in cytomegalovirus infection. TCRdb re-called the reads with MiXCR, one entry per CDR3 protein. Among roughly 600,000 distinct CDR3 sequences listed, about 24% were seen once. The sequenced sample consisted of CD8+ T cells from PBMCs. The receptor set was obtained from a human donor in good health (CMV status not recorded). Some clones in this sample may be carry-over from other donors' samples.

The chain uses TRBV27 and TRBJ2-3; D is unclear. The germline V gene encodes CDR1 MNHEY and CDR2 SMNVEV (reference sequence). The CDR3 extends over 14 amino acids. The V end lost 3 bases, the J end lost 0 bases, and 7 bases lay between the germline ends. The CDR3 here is CASSFLASTDTQYF. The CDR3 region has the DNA TGTGCCAGCAGTTTTTTAGCTAGCACAGATACGCAGTATTTT.

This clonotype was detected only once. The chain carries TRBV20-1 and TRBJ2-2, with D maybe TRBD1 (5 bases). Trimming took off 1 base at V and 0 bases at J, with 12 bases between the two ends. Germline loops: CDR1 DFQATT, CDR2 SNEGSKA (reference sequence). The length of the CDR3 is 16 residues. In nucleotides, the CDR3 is TGCAGTGCTAGAGTACCTCAGGGAACGAACACCGGGGAGCTGTTTTTT. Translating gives CSARVPQGTNTGELFF.

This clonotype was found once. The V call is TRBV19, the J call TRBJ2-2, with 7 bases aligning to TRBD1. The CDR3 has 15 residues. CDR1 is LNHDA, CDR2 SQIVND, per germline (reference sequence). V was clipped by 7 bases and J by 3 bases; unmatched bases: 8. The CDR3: CASNLRDSYTGELFF. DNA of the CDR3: TGTGCCAGTAATCTCCGGGACAGTTACACCGGGGAGCTGTTTTTT.

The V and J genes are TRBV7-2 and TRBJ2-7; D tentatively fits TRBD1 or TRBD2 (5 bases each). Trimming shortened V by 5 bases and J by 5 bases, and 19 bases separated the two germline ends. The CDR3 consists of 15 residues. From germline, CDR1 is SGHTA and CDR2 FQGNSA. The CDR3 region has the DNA TGTGCCAGCAGCCACGGGACCTTCTCTAGGAACGAGCAGTACTTC. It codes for CASSHGTFSRNEQYF. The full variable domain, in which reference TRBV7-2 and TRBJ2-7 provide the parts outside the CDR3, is GAGVSQSPSNKVTEKGKDVELRCDPISGHTALYWYRQSLGQGLEFLIYFQGNSAPDKSGLPSDRFSAERTGGSVSTLTIQRTQQEDSAVYLCASSHGTFSRNEQYFGPGTRLTVT.

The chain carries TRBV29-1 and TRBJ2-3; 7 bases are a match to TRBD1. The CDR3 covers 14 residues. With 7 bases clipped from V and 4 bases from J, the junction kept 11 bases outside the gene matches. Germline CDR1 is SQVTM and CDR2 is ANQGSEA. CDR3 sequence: CSGTTGASSDTQYF. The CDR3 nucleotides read TGCAGCGGGACCACAGGGGCAAGCTCAGATACGCAGTATTTT.

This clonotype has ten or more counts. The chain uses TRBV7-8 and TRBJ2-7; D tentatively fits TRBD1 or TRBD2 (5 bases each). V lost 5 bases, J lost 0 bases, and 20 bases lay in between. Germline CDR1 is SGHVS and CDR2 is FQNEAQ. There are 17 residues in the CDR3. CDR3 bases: TGTGCCAGCAGCCGAATAGGTGAGGGGATGAGCTCCTACGAGCAGTACTTC. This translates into CASSRIGEGMSSYEQYF.

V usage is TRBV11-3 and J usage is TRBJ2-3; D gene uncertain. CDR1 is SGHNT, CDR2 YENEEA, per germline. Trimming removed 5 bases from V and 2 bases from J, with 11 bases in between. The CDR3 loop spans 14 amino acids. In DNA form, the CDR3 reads TGTGCCAGCAGCCGAGCCAGGACCACAGATACGCAGTATTTT. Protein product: CASSRARTTDTQYF.

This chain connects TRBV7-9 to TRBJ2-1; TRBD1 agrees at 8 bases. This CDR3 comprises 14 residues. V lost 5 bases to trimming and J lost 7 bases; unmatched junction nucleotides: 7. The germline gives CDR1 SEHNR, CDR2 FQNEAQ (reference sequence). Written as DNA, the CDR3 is TGTGCCAGCAGCGCCGGACAGGGACCAAATGAGCAGTTCTTC. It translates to CASSAGQGPNEQFF.

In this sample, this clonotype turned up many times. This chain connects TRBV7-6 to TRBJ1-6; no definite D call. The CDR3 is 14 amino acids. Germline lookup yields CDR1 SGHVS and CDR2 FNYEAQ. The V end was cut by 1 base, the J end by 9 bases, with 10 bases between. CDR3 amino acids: CASSLEGGSSPLHF. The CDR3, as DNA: TGTGCCAGCAGCTTAGAGGGAGGCAGTTCACCCCTCCACTTT.

The CDR3 protein is CASSPYNYGYTF. The CDR3 nucleotides read TGTGCCAGCAGCCCGTATAACTATGGCTACACCTTC. This chain uses TRBV14 with TRBJ1-2, with no clear D. Germline values: CDR1 SGHDN, CDR2 FVKESK. This CDR3 region has 12 residues. The V gene lost 4 bases and the J gene lost 1 base, with 4 bases spanning the gap. The complete variable domain, with remaining parts taken from reference TRBV14 and TRBJ1-2, reads EAGVTQFPSHSVIEKGQTVTLRCDPISGHDNLYWYRRVMGKEIKFLLHFVKESKQDESGMPNNRFLAERTGGTYSTLKVQPAELEDSGVYFCASSPYNYGYTFGSGTRLTVV.

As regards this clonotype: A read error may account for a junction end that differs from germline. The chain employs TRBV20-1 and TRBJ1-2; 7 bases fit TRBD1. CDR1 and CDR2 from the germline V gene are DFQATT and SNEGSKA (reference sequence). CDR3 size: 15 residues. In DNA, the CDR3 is TGCAGTACTAGAGGGACAGTAGGGCCCAACTATGGCTACACCTTC. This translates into CSTRGTVGPNYGYTF.

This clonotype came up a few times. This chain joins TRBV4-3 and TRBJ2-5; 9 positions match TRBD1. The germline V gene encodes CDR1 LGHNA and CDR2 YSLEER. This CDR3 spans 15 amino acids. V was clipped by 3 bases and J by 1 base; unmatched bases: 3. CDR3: CASSHHRGPQETQYF. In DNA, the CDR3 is TGCGCCAGCAGCCACCACAGGGGGCCCCAAGAGACCCAGTACTTC.

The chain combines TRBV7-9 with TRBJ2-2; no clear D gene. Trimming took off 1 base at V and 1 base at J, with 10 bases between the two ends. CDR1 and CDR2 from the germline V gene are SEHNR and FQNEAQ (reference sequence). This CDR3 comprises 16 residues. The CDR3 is CASSLVEEMNTGELFF. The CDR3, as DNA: TGTGCCAGCAGCTTAGTCGAGGAGATGAACACCGGGGAGCTGTTTTTT. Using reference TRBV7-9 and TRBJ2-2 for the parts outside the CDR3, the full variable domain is DTGVSQNPRHKITKRGQNVTFRCDPISEHNRLYWYRQTLGQGPEFLTYFQNEAQLEKSRLLSDRFSAERPKGSFSTLEIQRTEQGDSAMYLCASSLVEEMNTGELFFGEGSRLTVL.

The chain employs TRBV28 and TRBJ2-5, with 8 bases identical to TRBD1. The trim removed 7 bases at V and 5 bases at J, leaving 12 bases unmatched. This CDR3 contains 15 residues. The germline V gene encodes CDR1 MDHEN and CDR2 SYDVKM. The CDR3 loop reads CASTEDRGAVETQYF. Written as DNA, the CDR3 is TGTGCCAGCACCGAAGACAGGGGCGCCGTCGAGACCCAGTACTTC.

Here the CDR3 reads CASSLVGQHSGANVLTF. Written as DNA, the CDR3 is TGTGCCAGCAGCTTGGTAGGGCAGCACTCTGGGGCCAACGTCCTGACTTTC. This chain joins TRBV7-4 and TRBJ2-6; D not certain. Germline CDR1 and CDR2: SGHVT and SQSDAQ. V was trimmed by 3 bases and J by 0 bases, leaving 12 bases between them. The CDR3 consists of 17 residues. The full variable domain, completed using reference TRBV7-4 and TRBJ2-6, is GAGVSQSPRYKVAKRGRDVALRCDSISGHVTLYWYRQTLGQGSEVLTYSQSDAQRDKSGRPSGRFSAERPERSVSTLKIQRTEQGDSAVYLCASSLVGQHSGANVLTFGAGSRLTVL.

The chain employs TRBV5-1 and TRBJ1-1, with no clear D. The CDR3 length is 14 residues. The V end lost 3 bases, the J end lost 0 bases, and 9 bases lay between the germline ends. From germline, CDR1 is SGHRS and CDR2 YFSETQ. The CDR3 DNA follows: TGCGCCAGCAGCTGGTACAGCATGAACACTGAAGCTTTCTTT. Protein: CASSWYSMNTEAFF.

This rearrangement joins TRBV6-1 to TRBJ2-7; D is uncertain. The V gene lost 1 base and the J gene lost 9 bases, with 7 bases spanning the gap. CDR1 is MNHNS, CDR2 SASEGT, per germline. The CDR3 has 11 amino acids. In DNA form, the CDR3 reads TGTGCCAGCAGTGAAGGTAGGGCGCAGTACTTC. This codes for CASSEGRAQYF.

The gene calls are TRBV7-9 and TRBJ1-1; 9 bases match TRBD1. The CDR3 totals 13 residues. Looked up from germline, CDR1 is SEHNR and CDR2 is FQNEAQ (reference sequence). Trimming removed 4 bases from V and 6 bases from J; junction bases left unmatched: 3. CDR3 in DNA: TGTGCCAGCAGCTCGGGACAGGGACCTGAAGCTTTCTTT. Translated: CASSSGQGPEAFF.

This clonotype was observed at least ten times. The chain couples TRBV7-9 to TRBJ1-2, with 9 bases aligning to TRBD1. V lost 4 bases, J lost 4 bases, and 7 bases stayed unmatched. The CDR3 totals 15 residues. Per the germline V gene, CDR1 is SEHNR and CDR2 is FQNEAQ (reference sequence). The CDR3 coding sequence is TGTGCCAGCAGCTCGGACAGGGGAGTCCCCTATGGCTACACCTTC. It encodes CASSSDRGVPYGYTF.

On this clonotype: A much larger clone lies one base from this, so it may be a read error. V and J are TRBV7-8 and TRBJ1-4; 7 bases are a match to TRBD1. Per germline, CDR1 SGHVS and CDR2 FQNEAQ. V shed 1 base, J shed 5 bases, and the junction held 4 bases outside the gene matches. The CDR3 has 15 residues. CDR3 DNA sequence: TGTGCCAGCAGCTTAGTGGGCAGGGGGAATGAAAAACTGTTTTTT. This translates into CASSLVGRGNEKLFF.

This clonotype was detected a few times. Here the CDR3 DNA reads TGTGCCAGCAGTTACCCAGTCCCGACAGGCTATAGCAATCAGCCCCAGCATTTT. Translated: CASSYPVPTGYSNQPQHF. The chain has TRBV6-2 or TRBV6-3 and TRBJ1-5; tentative D call: TRBD1 (6 bases). CDR1 is MNHEY, CDR2 SVGEGT, per germline. With 2 bases removed from V and 0 bases from J, the gap between germline ends came to 17 bases. This CDR3 is 18 amino acids long.

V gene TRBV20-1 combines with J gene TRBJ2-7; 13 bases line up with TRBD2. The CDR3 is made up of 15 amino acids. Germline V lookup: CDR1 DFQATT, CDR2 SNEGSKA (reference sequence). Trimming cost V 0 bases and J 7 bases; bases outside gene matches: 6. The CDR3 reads CSARELAGGPREQYF. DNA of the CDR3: TGCAGTGCTAGAGAACTAGCGGGGGGGCCAAGGGAGCAGTACTTC.

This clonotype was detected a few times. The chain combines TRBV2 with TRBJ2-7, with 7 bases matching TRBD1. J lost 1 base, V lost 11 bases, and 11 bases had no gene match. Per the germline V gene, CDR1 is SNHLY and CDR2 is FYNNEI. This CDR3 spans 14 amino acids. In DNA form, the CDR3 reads TGTGCCTGCCCGGCGAACAGGGGTTCCTACGAGCAGTACTTC. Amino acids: CACPANRGSYEQYF.

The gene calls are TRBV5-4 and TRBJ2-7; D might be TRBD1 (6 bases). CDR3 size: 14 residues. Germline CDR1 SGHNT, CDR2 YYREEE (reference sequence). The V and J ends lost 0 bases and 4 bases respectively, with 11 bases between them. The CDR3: CASSLDRDLYEQYF. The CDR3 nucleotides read TGTGCCAGCAGCTTGGACAGGGATCTTTACGAGCAGTACTTC.

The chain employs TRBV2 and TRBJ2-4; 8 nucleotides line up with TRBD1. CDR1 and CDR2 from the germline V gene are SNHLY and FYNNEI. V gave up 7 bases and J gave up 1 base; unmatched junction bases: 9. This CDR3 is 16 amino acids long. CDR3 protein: CASTPPGGLAKNIQYF. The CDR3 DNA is TGTGCCAGCACCCCACCAGGGGGCTTGGCCAAAAACATTCAGTACTTC. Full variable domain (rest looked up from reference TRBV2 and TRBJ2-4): EPEVTQTPSHQVTQMGQEVILRCVPISNHLYFYWYRQILGQKVEFLVSFYNNEISEKSEIFDDQFSVERPDGSNFTLKIRSTKLEDSAMYFCASTPPGGLAKNIQYFGAGTRLSVL.

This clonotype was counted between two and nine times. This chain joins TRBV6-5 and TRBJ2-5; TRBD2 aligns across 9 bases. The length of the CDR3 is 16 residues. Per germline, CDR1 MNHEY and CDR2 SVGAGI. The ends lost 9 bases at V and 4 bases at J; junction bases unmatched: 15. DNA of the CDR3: TGTGCCAGTAGGGCCTTTCTTGGGACTAGCCGAGAGACCCAGTACTTC. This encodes CASRAFLGTSRETQYF.

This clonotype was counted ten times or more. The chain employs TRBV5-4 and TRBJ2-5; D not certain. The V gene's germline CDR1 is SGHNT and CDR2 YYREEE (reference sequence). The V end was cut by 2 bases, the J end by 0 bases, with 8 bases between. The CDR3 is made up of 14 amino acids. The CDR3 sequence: CASSFGSDQETQYF. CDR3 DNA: TGTGCCAGCAGCTTCGGGTCAGACCAAGAGACCCAGTACTTC.

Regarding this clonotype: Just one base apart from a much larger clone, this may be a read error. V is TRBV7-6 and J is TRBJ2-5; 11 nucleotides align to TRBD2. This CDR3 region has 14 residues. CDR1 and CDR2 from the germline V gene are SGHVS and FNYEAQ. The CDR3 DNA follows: TGTGCTAGCTGCTTTAGCGGGGGGGAGGAGACCCAGTACTTC. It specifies CASCFSGGEETQYF.

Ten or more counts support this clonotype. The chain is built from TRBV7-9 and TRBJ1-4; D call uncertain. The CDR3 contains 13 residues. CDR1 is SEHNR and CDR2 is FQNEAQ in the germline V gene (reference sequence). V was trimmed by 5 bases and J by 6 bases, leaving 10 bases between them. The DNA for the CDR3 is TGTGCCAGCAGCCCCACCGGGGATGAAAAACTGTTTTTT. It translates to CASSPTGDEKLFF.

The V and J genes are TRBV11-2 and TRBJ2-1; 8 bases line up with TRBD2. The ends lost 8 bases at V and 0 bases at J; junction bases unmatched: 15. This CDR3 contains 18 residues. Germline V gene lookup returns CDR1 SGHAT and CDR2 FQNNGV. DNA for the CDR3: TGTGCCAGCGGGGGTGGCGGGGGGCTATATATCTCCTACAATGAGCAGTTCTTC. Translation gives CASGGGGGLYISYNEQFF.

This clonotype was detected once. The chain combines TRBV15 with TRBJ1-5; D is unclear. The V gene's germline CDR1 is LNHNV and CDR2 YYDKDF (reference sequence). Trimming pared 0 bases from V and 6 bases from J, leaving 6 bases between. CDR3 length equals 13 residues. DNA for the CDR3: TGTGCCACCAGCAGAGATCAGACTCAGCCCCAGCATTTT. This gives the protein CATSRDQTQPQHF. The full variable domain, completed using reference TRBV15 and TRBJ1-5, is DAMVIQNPRYQVTQFGKPVTLSCSQTLNHNVMYWYQQKSSQAPKLLFHYYDKDFNNEADTPDNFQSRRPNTSFCFLDIRSPGLGDTAMYLCATSRDQTQPQHFGDGTRLSIL.

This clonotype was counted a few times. The CDR3 DNA reads TGCGCCAGCAGCCAAGTAGCGGGGGACCCACGAGAGACCCAGTACTTC. Translation: CASSQVAGDPRETQYF. The chain uses TRBV4-1 and TRBJ2-5; 9 bases fit TRBD2. This CDR3 is 16 amino acids long. Germline CDR1 reads MGHRA; CDR2 reads YSYEKL. V lost 1 base, J lost 4 bases, and 7 bases stayed unmatched.